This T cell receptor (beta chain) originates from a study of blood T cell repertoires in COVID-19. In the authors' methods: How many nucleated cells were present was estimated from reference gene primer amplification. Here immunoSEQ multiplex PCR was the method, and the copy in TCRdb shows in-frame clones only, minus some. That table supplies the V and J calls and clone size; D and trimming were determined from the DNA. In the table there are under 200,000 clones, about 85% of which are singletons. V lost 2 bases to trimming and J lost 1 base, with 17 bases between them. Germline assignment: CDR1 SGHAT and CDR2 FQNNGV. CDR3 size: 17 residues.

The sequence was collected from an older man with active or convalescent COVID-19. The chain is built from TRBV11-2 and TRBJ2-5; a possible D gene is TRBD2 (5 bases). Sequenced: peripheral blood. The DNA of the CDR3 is TGTGCCAGCAGCTTACTTTTTGGCGGGCCTAGCCAAGAGACCCAGTACTTC. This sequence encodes CASSLLFGGPSQETQYF.